Below are 30 T cell receptor beta chains sequenced from a single sample in a study of blood T cell repertoires in COVID-19. Clones were read by immunoSEQ multiplex PCR, and TCRdb kept only the in-frame ones, dropping some. Of about 150,000 clones listed, over 65% are singletons. What was sequenced was PBMCs or T cells enriched from blood (not recorded which). The receptors were sampled from a woman aged 50 to 65 who had recovered from COVID-19.

This chain joins TRBV20-1 and TRBJ1-2; tentatively, D is TRBD1 (6 bases). The CDR3 consists of 11 residues. In germline, CDR1 is DFQATT, CDR2 SNEGSKA (reference sequence). CDR3 bases: TGCGTATTACAGGGCGGCTATGGCTACACCTTC. It encodes CVLQGGYGYTF.

This clone appeared once. The genes are TRBV7-8 and TRBJ2-7; TRBD2 aligns across 7 bases. Germline V gene data show CDR1 as SGHVS and CDR2 as FQNEAQ. The CDR3 length is 16 residues. With 3 bases clipped from V and 1 base from J, the junction kept 9 bases outside the gene matches. CDR3 sequence (DNA): TGTGCCAGCAGCTTTGGGAGGGCCTCTGGGTCCTACGAGCAGTACGTC. This translates into CASSFGRASGSYEQYV.

CDR3 nucleotide sequence: TGTGCCAGCAGCTTGGGTTGGGCAGGGAAGACCTCTGGAAACACCATATATTTT. It encodes CASSLGWAGKTSGNTIYF. The chain recombines TRBV5-5 with TRBJ1-3; TRBD1 is a possible D gene (5 bases). Germline CDR1 reads SGHKS; CDR2 reads YYEKEE (reference sequence). The CDR3 has 18 amino acids. V was pared by 0 bases and J by 0 bases, with 16 bases between.

This clone was picked up a small number of times. J is TRBJ1-1 and V is TRBV7-3; D perhaps matches TRBD1 (5 bases). Germline V gives CDR1 SGHTA, CDR2 FQGTGA. The CDR3 runs 13 residues. V was trimmed by 5 bases and J by 3 bases, leaving 10 bases between them. DNA of the CDR3: TGTGCCAGCAGCGGAACAGGTTACACTGAAGCTTTCTTT. Protein: CASSGTGYTEAFF.

This clone turned up a few times. The chain recombines TRBV4-2 with TRBJ1-2, with D unclear. The CDR3 loop spans 14 amino acids. Germline CDR1 LGHNA, CDR2 YNFKEQ. Trimming took 4 bases from V and 5 from J, leaving 14 bases between them. CDR3 in DNA: TGTGCCAGCAGCCGCGAGTCCCCCCGATATGGCTACACCTTC. Protein sequence: CASSRESPRYGYTF.

The V and J genes are TRBV5-1 and TRBJ1-5; D might be TRBD1 (6 bases). The CDR3 contains 13 residues. Germline values: CDR1 SGHRS, CDR2 YFSETQ. V lost 4 bases and J 6 bases, leaving 11 bases between the germline ends. For the CDR3, the DNA is TGCGCCAGCAGCACGAGGGGGGGTCAGCCCCAGCATTTT. Protein: CASSTRGGQPQHF.

The rearrangement uses TRBV7-8 and TRBJ1-2; 8 bases are shared with TRBD1. The junction had 12 bases not matched to a gene; V was cut back by 5 bases and J by 7 bases. Germline V gene sequence: CDR1 SGHVS, CDR2 FQNEAQ. The CDR3 is 15 residues long. CDR3: CASSRQGRLIAGYTF. The CDR3 DNA reads as TGTGCCAGCAGCAGACAGGGGAGGCTTATTGCTGGCTACACCTTC.

V usage is TRBV5-4 and J usage is TRBJ2-7; a weak D match, TRBD1 (6 bases). The germline V and J ends were trimmed by 0 bases and 3 bases, with 13 bases remaining between them. This CDR3 is built from 15 residues. CDR1 and CDR2 from the germline V gene are SGHNT and YYREEE (reference sequence). CDR3 loop: CASSLDGLRGYEQYF. In DNA, the CDR3 is TGTGCCAGCAGCTTGGACGGTCTCAGGGGCTACGAGCAGTACTTC.

The chain joins TRBV27 to TRBJ2-1, with D tentatively TRBD1 (6 bases). The germline V gene has CDR1 MNHEY and CDR2 SMNVEV (reference sequence). The V gene lost 2 bases and the J gene lost 9 bases, with 11 bases spanning the gap. The CDR3 consists of 13 residues. CDR3 residues: CASSLNRVREQFF. As DNA, the CDR3 is TGTGCCAGCAGTTTAAACAGGGTGCGTGAGCAGTTCTTC.

This clone came up a few times. The V and J genes are TRBV7-9 and TRBJ2-7; D gene unclear. Germline V CDR1 and CDR2: SEHNR, FQNEAQ (reference sequence). Trimming shortened V by 3 bases and J by 3 bases, and 9 bases separated the two germline ends. The CDR3 extends over 13 amino acids. CDR3 protein: CASSLTRHYEQYV. The CDR3 nucleotides are TGTGCCAGCAGCTTGACACGTCACTACGAGCAGTACGTC.

A note on this clone: At one of its ends the junction is not consistent with the germline gene, which may arise from a read error. The chain carries TRBV24-1 and TRBJ2-1; D is uncertain. The CDR3 has 16 residues. Germline CDR1 and CDR2: KGHDR and SFDVKD. CDR3 protein: CATISARRPSSNEQFF. In DNA form, the CDR3 reads TGTGCCACCATTTCGGCGCGGCGGCCGTCCTCCAATGAGCAGTTCTTC.

The CDR3 bases are TGTGCCAGCGACTTCCCACTAGGTTCCTCTGGAGGCTACACCTTC. Amino acids: CASDFPLGSSGGYTF. The chain links TRBV7-9 to TRBJ1-2; D remains ambiguous. Trimming stripped 8 bases from V and 8 bases from J, with 24 bases between. Germline loops: CDR1 SEHNR, CDR2 FQNEAQ (reference sequence). The CDR3 runs 15 residues.

V gene TRBV5-4 combines with J gene TRBJ1-1, with D tentatively TRBD1 (6 bases). Trimming pared 4 bases from V and 5 bases from J, leaving 18 bases between. In germline, CDR1 is SGHNT, CDR2 YYREEE (reference sequence). The CDR3 totals 15 residues. CDR3 sequence (DNA): TGTGCCAGCAGCGAACAGGGCGGTTGGGATACTGAAGCTTTCTTT. This gives the protein CASSEQGGWDTEAFF. The variable domain in full, with the rest retrieved from reference TRBV5-4 and TRBJ1-1, is ETGVTQSPTHLIKTRGQQVTLRCSSQSGHNTVSWYQQALGQGPQFIFQYYREEENGRGNFPPRFSGLQFPNYSSELNVNALELDDSALYLCASSEQGGWDTEAFFGQGTRLTVV.

The chain is built from TRBV28 and TRBJ1-4; the match to TRBD1 covers 8 bases. Germline V gives CDR1 MDHEN, CDR2 SYDVKM. The CDR3 contains 15 residues. V shed 6 bases, J shed 8 bases, and the junction held 11 bases outside the gene matches. The CDR3 DNA sequence: TGTGCCAGCAGGAATACACAGGGGGGGGAGGAAAAACTGTTTTTT. This gives the protein CASRNTQGGEEKLFF. Full variable domain (remainder filled in from reference TRBV28 and TRBJ1-4): DVKVTQSSRYLVKRTGEKVFLECVQDMDHENMFWYRQDPGLGLRLIYFSYDVKMKEKGDIPEGYSVSREKKERFSLILESASTNQTSMYLCASRNTQGGEEKLFFGSGTQLSVL.

CDR3 DNA: TGTGCCATCAGTGAGTTCTCCGGACAGGGCAGCTCCTACGAGCAGTACTTC. It encodes CAISEFSGQGSSYEQYF. V usage is TRBV10-3 and J usage is TRBJ2-7; 8 positions agree with TRBD1. The CDR3 runs to 17 residues. V trimming: 1 base; J trimming: 0 bases; junction bases outside the gene matches: 8. The germline V gene has CDR1 ENHRY and CDR2 SYGVKD.

This chain connects TRBV7-8 to TRBJ2-1, with D possibly matching TRBD2 (6 bases). This CDR3 is built from 15 residues. Germline V lookup: CDR1 SGHVS, CDR2 FQNEAQ. V was shortened by 6 bases and J by 1 base, with 13 bases between the two germline ends. The CDR3 protein is CASSSYAGSYNEQFF. The CDR3 DNA reads TGTGCCAGCAGTTCATATGCGGGGTCCTACAATGAGCAGTTCTTC.

V is TRBV28 and J is TRBJ2-7, with 8 nucleotides matching TRBD1. This CDR3 contains 12 residues. Germline assignment: CDR1 MDHEN and CDR2 SYDVKM. The trim removed 5 bases at V and 6 bases at J, leaving 3 bases unmatched. For the CDR3, the DNA is TGTGCCAGCAGTCAGGGGGCGAGCGAGCAGTACGTC. Translated, it gives CASSQGASEQYV.

V is TRBV7-8 and J is TRBJ1-2, with D perhaps TRBD1 (6 bases). Germline V gene data show CDR1 as SGHVS and CDR2 as FQNEAQ. The V and J ends lost 5 bases and 4 bases respectively, with 20 bases between them. This CDR3 is built from 16 residues. The CDR3 loop is CASSPPTGGRLYGYTF. In DNA form, the CDR3 reads TGTGCCAGCAGCCCCCCGACTGGGGGCCGTCTCTATGGCTACACCTTC.

With regard to this clone: This same CDR3 is encoded by further DNA sequences in the sample. The chain combines TRBV18 with TRBJ1-2; D is perhaps TRBD1 (5 bases). The CDR3 loop spans 12 amino acids. Germline assignment: CDR1 KGHSH and CDR2 LQKENI. V lost 2 bases, J lost 6 bases, and 7 bases lay in between. The CDR3 protein is CASSPAGDGYTF. The DNA for the CDR3 is TGTGCCAGCTCACCAGCGGGGGATGGCTACACCTTC.

The rearrangement joins TRBV4-1 to TRBJ1-4, with 8 bases identical to TRBD1. With 1 base clipped from V and 3 bases from J, the junction kept 7 bases outside the gene matches. CDR1 is MGHRA, CDR2 YSYEKL, per germline. There are 17 residues in the CDR3. CDR3 sequence (DNA): TGCGCCAGCAGCCAAGCCGGGGACAGGTGGGCTAATGAAAAACTGTTTTTT. Translating it yields CASSQAGDRWANEKLFF.

V usage is TRBV5-6 and J usage is TRBJ1-4; tentatively, D is TRBD1 (6 bases). Trimming took 1 base from V and 3 from J, leaving 16 bases between them. Germline CDR1 SGHDT, CDR2 YYEEEE. This CDR3 is 17 amino acids long. CDR3 loop: CASSLIGGLGANEKLFF. The CDR3 DNA sequence: TGTGCCAGCAGCTTGATCGGGGGGCTGGGAGCTAATGAAAAACTGTTTTTT.

The chain joins TRBV4-2 to TRBJ2-1; maybe TRBD1 (5 bases). V was trimmed by 4 bases and J by 5 bases, leaving 15 bases between them. CDR3 size: 15 residues. Germline V gene sequence: CDR1 LGHNA, CDR2 YNFKEQ. CDR3 nucleotide sequence: TGTGCCAGCAGCCGGGTAAAGGGGCAGAACAATGAGCAGTTCTTC. The encoded protein is CASSRVKGQNNEQFF.

The rearrangement links TRBV5-1 to TRBJ2-6; D gene ambiguous. The CDR3 consists of 16 residues. V lost 4 bases, J lost 0 bases, and 11 bases lay in between. Per germline, CDR1 SGHRS and CDR2 YFSETQ. This CDR3 is CASSHGKISGANVLTF. The CDR3, as DNA: TGCGCCAGCAGCCATGGCAAAATCTCTGGGGCCAACGTCCTGACTTTC.

The chain joins TRBV30 to TRBJ1-4; perhaps TRBD1 as D (5 bases). Per germline, CDR1 GTSNPN and CDR2 SVGIG (reference sequence). This CDR3 region has 14 residues. The V end was cut by 8 bases, the J end by 6 bases, with 19 bases between. CDR3 nucleotides: TGTGCCAGACGGGAGGGACTCGGAGATGAAAAACTGTTTTTT. Translation: CARREGLGDEKLFF.

The rearrangement uses TRBV5-1 and TRBJ1-2; the match to TRBD1 covers 12 bases. The CDR3 contains 16 residues. Germline CDR1 reads SGHRS; CDR2 reads YFSETQ. The trim removed 4 bases at V and 2 bases at J, leaving 6 bases unmatched. CDR3 protein: CASSVGQGAGNYGYTF. CDR3 DNA sequence: TGCGCCAGCAGCGTGGGACAGGGGGCCGGGAACTATGGCTACACCTTC.

This chain connects TRBV28 to TRBJ2-1, with 12 nucleotides matching TRBD2. Germline values: CDR1 MDHEN, CDR2 SYDVKM. The CDR3 contains 16 residues. The J segment lost 6 bases and the V segment lost 4 bases, leaving 7 bases of the junction unmatched. This CDR3 is CASSSTLGLAGNEQFF. As DNA, the CDR3 is TGTGCCAGCAGTTCAACCTTGGGACTAGCGGGCAATGAGCAGTTCTTC. Filled out from reference TRBV28 and TRBJ2-1, the complete variable domain reads DVKVTQSSRYLVKRTGEKVFLECVQDMDHENMFWYRQDPGLGLRLIYFSYDVKMKEKGDIPEGYSVSREKKERFSLILESASTNQTSMYLCASSSTLGLAGNEQFFGPGTRLTVL.

This chain uses TRBV13 with TRBJ2-3; D is possibly TRBD2 (5 bases). The CDR3 contains 15 residues. Trimming cost V 3 bases and J 0 bases, with 10 bases left between them. CDR1 and CDR2 from the germline V gene are PRHDT and FYEKMQ (reference sequence). The CDR3 sequence: CASSLRRSSTDTQYF. The CDR3, as DNA: TGTGCCAGCAGCTTGCGGAGGTCGAGCACAGATACGCAGTATTTT.

This chain joins TRBV7-8 and TRBJ1-2; 7 bases are shared with TRBD1. V was pared by 5 bases and J by 4 bases, with 4 bases of the junction left unmatched. The V gene's germline CDR1 is SGHVS and CDR2 FQNEAQ. The length of the CDR3 is 13 residues. Here the CDR3 DNA reads TGTGCCAGCAGCCGGACAGGCCCCTATGGCTACACCTTC. Translation gives CASSRTGPYGYTF. Full variable domain (remainder filled in from reference TRBV7-8 and TRBJ1-2): GAGVSQSPRYKVAKRGQDVALRCDPISGHVSLFWYQQALGQGPEFLTYFQNEAQLDKSGLPSDRFFAERPEGSVSTLKIQRTQQEDSAVYLCASSRTGPYGYTFGSGTRLTVV.

This clone was detected a few times. The V call is TRBV28, the J call TRBJ1-5; 9 bases are shared with TRBD1. This CDR3 has 15 residues. The V and J ends lost 4 bases and 5 bases, in that order; junction bases with no gene match: 6. CDR1 and CDR2 from the germline V gene are MDHEN and SYDVKM. The CDR3, as DNA: TGTGCCAGCAGTTATCGAGACAGGGGGTATCAGCCCCAGCATTTT. Encoded protein: CASSYRDRGYQPQHF.

This clone was counted once. This chain links TRBV29-1 with TRBJ2-3; D call uncertain. Germline V CDR1 and CDR2: SQVTM, ANQGSEA. Trimming left V 0 bases short and J 2 bases short, with 9 bases between. This CDR3 region has 14 residues. CDR3 DNA: TGCAGCGTTGAAGATGAACACGCCACAGATACGCAGTATTTT. This translates into CSVEDEHATDTQYF.